Described below is a single TCR beta chain sequence and its context. As yet, its antigen is unknown. This specimen comes from a study of cytomegalovirus exposure and HLA in healthy donors. For the study at large: The early release's HLA-typed donors yielded approximately 85 million unique TCRs.

V was trimmed by 4 bases and J by 16 bases, leaving 18 bases between them. The germline V gene has CDR1 SGHNT and CDR2 YYREEE (reference sequence). The CDR3 sequence is 12 residues long. The PCR had 60 Vbeta and 13 Jbeta primers. Profiled with immunoSEQ multiplex PCR; TCRdb holds only in-frame clones, not every one. Of roughly 130,000 clones listed, 80% are singletons. Findings and caveats of the study: Compared with the roughly 700-donor mean, an Asian-associated ancestry cluster reportedly had fewer N-insertions, according to a later analysis.

Sequenced material: PBMCs. This clonotype originated in a male donor in good health and CMV-seronegative. This chain connects TRBV5-4 to TRBJ2-1; the D gene is possibly TRBD1 (5 bases). Here the CDR3 reads CASSPLADIQFF. The CDR3 region has the DNA TGTGCCAGCAGCCCCCTCGCGGACATCCAATTCTTC.